This T cell receptor beta chain was recorded in a study of identical twins. Per the germline V gene, CDR1 is SGHRS and CDR2 is YFSETQ. The CDR3 runs 15 residues. V was shortened by 0 bases and J by 6 bases, with 14 bases between the two germline ends. This clonotype was picked up many times. TCRdb reprocessed the 5' RACE reads with MiXCR, giving one entry per CDR3 protein. This sample has approximately 690,000 distinct CDR3 sequences, with roughly 6% found just once. This clonotype originated in a man aged 18-30 years in good health. J is TRBJ2-3 and V is TRBV5-1; D might be TRBD2 (6 bases). Sequencing was done on a sample of naive T cells sorted from blood. Here the CDR3 DNA reads TGCGCCAGCAGCTTGGCCGGGGACTCAGGGGATACGCAGTATTTT. Its translation is CASSLAGDSGDTQYF.